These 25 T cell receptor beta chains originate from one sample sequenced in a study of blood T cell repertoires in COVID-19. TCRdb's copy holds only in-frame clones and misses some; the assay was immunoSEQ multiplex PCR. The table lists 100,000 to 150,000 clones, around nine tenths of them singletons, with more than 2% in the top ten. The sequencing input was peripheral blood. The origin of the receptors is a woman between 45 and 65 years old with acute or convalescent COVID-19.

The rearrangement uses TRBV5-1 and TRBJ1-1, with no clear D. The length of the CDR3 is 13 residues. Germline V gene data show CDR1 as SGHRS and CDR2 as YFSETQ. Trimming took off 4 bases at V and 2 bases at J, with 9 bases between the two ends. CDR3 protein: CASSLTRNTEAFF. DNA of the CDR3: TGCGCCAGCAGCCTGACACGTAACACTGAAGCTTTCTTT.

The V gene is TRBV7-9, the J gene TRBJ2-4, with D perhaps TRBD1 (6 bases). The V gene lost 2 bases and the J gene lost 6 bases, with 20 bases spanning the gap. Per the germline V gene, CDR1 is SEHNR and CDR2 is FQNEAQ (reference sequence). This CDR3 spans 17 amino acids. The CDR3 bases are TGTGCCAGCAGCTTACTCCTTGGGGGCAGGGAAGGAAACATTCAGTACTTC. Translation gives CASSLLLGGREGNIQYF.

CDR3 loop: CASSSSTGGDYGYTF. DNA for the CDR3: TGTGCCAGCAGTTCCTCGACAGGGGGCGACTATGGCTACACCTTC. The chain joins TRBV6-6 to TRBJ1-2, with 10 bases matching TRBD1. Germline lookup yields CDR1 MNHNY and CDR2 SVGAGI (reference sequence). Trimming took 4 bases from V and 3 from J; bases not matched to a gene: 5. CDR3 length: 15 amino acids.

The CDR3 here is CTSSQDGDRGERGYGYTF. For the CDR3, the DNA is TGCACCAGCAGCCAAGATGGGGACAGGGGGGAAAGGGGCTATGGCTACACCTTC. The chain carries TRBV1 and TRBJ1-2; the DNA was not compared with TRBD1, the D call given in the table. TRBV1 is given as a pseudogene. CDR3 length: 18 amino acids.

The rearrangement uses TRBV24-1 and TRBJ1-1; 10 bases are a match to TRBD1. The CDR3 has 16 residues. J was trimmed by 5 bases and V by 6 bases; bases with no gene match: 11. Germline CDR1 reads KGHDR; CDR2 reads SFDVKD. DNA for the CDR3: TGTGCCACCAGTTCTAGACCGGGACAGGGGCGGACTGAAGCTTTCTTT. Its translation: CATSSRPGQGRTEAFF.

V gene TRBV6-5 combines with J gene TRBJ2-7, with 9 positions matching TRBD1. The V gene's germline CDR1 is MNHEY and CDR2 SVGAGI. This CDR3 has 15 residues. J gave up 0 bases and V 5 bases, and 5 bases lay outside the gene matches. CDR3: CASSTNRGRSYEQYF. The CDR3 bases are TGTGCCAGCAGTACTAACAGGGGGCGCTCCTACGAGCAGTACTTC.

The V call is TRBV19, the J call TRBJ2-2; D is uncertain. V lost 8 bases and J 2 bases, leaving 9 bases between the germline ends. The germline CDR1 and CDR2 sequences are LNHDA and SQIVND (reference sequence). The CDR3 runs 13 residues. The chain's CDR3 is CASSFLNTGELFF. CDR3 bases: TGTGCCAGTTCTTTTCTAAACACCGGGGAGCTGTTTTTT.

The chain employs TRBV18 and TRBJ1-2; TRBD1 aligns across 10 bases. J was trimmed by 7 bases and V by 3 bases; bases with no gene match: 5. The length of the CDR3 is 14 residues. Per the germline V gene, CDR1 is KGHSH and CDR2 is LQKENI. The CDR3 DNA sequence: TGTGCCAGCTCACCGGGAGACAGGGGGCTTGGCTACACCTTC. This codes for CASSPGDRGLGYTF.

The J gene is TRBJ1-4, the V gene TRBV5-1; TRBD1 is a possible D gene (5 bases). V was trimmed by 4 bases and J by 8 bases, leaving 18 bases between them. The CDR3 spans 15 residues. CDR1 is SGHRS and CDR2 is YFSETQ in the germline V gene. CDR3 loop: CASSLGGEQWEKLFF. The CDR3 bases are TGCGCCAGCAGCCTCGGGGGGGAGCAATGGGAAAAACTGTTTTTT.

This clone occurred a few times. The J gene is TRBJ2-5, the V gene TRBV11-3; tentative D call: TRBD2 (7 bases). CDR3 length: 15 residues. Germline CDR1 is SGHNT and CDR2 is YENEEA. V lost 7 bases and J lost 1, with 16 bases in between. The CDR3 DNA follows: TGTGCCAGCACCAAGGGGGGGGCGCTCCAAGAGACCCAGTACTTC. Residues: CASTKGGALQETQYF.

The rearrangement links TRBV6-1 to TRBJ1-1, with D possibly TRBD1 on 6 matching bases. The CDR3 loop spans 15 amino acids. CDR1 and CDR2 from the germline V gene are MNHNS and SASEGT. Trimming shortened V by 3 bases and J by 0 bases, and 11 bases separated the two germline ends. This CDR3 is CASSDPGQMNTEAFF. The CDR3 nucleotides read TGTGCCAGCAGTGACCCCGGACAGATGAACACTGAAGCTTTCTTT.

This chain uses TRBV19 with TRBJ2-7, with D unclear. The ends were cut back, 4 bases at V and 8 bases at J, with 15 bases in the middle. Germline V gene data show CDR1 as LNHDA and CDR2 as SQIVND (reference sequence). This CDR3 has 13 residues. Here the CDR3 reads CASSTLGSNKQYF. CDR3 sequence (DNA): TGTGCCAGTAGTACCCTCGGGTCGAACAAGCAGTACTTC.

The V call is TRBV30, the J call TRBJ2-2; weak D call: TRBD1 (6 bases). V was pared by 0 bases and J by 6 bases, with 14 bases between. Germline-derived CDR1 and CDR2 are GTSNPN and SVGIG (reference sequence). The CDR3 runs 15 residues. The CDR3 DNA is TGTGCCTGGAGTGTTCCGGACAGAAATTCCGGGGAGCTGTTTTTT. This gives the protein CAWSVPDRNSGELFF.

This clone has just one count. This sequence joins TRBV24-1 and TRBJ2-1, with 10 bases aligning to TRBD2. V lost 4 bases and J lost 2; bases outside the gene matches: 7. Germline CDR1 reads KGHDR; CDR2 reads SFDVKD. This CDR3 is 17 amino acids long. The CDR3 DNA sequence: TGTGCCACCAGTGACTCTACGGGACTAGCGCCCTACAATGAGCAGTTCTTC. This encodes CATSDSTGLAPYNEQFF.

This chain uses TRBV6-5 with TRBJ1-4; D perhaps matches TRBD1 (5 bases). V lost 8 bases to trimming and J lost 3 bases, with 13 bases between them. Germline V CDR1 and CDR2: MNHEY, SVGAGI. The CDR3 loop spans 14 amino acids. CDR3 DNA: TGTGCCAGCCGGGAGGGGCTGGCTAATGAAAAACTGTTTTTT. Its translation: CASREGLANEKLFF.

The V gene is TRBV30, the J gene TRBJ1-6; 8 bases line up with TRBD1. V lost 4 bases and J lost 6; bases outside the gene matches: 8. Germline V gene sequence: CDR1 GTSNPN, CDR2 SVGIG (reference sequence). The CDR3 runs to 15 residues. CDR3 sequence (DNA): TGTGCCTGGAACGGACAGGGAGGATTTAATTCACCCCTCCACTTT. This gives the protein CAWNGQGGFNSPLHF. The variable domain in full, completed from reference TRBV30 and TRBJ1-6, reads SQTIHQWPATLVQPVGSPLSLECTVEGTSNPNLYWYRQAAGRGLQLLFYSVGIGQISSEVPQNLSASRPQDRQFILSSKKLLLSDSGFYLCAWNGQGGFNSPLHFGNGTRLTVT.

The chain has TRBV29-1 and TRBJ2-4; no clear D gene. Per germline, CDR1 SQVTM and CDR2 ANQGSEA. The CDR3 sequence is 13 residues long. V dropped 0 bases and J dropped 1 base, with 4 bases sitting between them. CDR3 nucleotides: TGCAGCGTTGAAGAACGGGCCAAAAACATTCAGTACTTC. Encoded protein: CSVEERAKNIQYF.

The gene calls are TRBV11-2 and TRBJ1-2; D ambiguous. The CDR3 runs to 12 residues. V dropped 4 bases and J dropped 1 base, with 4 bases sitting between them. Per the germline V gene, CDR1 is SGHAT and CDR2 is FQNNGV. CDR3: CASSSLNYGYTF. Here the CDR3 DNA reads TGTGCCAGCAGCTCCCTTAACTATGGCTACACCTTC. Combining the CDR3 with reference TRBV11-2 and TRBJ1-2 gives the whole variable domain EAGVAQSPRYKIIEKRQSVAFWCNPISGHATLYWYQQILGQGPKLLIQFQNNGVVDDSQLPKDRFSAERLKGVDSTLKIQPAKLEDSAVYLCASSSLNYGYTFGSGTRLTVV.

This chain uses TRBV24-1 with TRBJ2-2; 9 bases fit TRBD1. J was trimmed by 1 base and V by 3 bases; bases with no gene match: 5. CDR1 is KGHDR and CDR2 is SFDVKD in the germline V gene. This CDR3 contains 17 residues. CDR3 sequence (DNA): TGTGCCACCAGTGATCCCCGACAGGGGGAGAACACCGGGGAGCTGTTTTTT. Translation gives CATSDPRQGENTGELFF.

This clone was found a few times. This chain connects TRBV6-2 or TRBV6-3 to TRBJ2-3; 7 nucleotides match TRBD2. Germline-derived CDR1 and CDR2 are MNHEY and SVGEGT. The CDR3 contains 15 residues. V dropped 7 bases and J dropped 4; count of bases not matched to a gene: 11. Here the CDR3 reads CASTPGSGMADTQYF. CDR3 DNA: TGTGCCAGCACCCCAGGAAGCGGGATGGCAGATACGCAGTATTTT.

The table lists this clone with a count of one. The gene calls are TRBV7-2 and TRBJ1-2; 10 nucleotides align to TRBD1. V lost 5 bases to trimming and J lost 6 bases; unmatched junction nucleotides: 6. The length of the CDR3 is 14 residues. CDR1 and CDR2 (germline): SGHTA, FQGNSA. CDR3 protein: CASSQDRGENGYTF. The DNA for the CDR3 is TGTGCCAGCAGCCAGGACAGGGGGGAGAATGGCTACACCTTC.

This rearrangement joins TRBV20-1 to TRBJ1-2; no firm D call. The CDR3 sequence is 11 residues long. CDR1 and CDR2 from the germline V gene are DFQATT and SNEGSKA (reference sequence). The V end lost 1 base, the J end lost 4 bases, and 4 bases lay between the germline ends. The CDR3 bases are TGCAGTGCTAGAGGAGTCTATGGCTACACCTTC. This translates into CSARGVYGYTF.

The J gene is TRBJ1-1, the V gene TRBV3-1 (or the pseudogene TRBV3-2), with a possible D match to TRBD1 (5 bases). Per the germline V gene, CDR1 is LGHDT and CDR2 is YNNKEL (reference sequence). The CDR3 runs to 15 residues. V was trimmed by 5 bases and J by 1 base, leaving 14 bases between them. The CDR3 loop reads CASSLRTNWNTEAFF. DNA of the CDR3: TGTGCCAGCAGCTTGAGGACAAACTGGAACACTGAAGCTTTCTTT.

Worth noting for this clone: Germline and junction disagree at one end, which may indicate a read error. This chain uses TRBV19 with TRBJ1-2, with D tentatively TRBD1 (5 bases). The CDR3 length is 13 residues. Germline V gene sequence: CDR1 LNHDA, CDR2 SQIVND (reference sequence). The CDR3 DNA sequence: TGTGCCAGTACCACAAGAGCATGGGGGGATTTGGCCTTC. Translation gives CASTTRAWGDLAF.

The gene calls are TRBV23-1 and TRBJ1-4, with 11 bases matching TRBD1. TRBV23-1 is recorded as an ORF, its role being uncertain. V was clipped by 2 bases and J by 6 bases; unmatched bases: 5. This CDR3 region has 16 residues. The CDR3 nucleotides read TGCGCCAGCAGTCAAGAGGACAGGGGGCTTGATGAAAAACTGTTTTTT. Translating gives CASSQEDRGLDEKLFF.